The entry that follows covers one T cell receptor beta chain sequence. The data originate from a study of blood T cell repertoires in COVID-19. Study-wide context: Collection of acute and convalescent COVID-19 samples took place in the United States, Italy and Spain.

Trimming at V came to 4 bases and at J to 3 bases, leaving 5 bases not matched to a gene. CDR3 size: 16 residues. CDR1 is SGHRS and CDR2 is YFSETQ in the germline V gene. Sequencing was performed with immunoSEQ multiplex PCR; in TCRdb, only in-frame clones are kept and a portion is missing. The repertoire includes more than 200,000 clones, around nine tenths of them detected once, and over 4% sits in the top ten. The chain combines TRBV5-1 with TRBJ2-1; 12 bases match TRBD2. The sequencing sample was made of peripheral blood. This TCR came from a woman between 55 and 75 years old with COVID-19, enrolled during active disease. CDR3 coding DNA: TGCGCCAGCAGCCCGGGACTAGCGGGCCACTACAATGAGCAGTTCTTC. This sequence encodes CASSPGLAGHYNEQFF. The full variable domain, in which reference TRBV5-1 and TRBJ2-1 provide the parts outside the CDR3, is KAGVTQTPRYLIKTRGQQVTLSCSPISGHRSVSWYQQTPGQGLQFLFEYFSETQRNKGNFPGRFSGRQFSNSRSEMNVSTLELGDSALYLCASSPGLAGHYNEQFFGPGTRLTVL.